The present T cell receptor beta chain was sequenced within a study of cytomegalovirus exposure and HLA in healthy donors (dated by TCRdb to 2017 to 2019). With regard to the full study: An earlier analysis of roughly 500 of the donors reported around 280 Gb of sequence data and 95 million to 130 million unique TCR beta sequences obtained from roughly 180 million T cells. An early release that covered some 640 HLA-typed donors contained around 300 gigabases of sequencing data and 85 million to 100 million unique TCR sequences. Among the approximately 420 genotyped donors, around 79% belonged to the genetic ancestry cluster associated with self-reported Caucasian donors. The aim of the study was to test whether cataloging public T cell receptors could identify signatures of past pathogen exposure. The study profiled the T cell repertoires of some 610 subjects by immunosequencing and related them to cytomegalovirus serostatus. Along with the approximately 620-subject first cohort, a separate validation cohort of some 130 different subjects was used. High-throughput TCR immunosequencing, statistical association of individual TCRs with disease status, and machine learning were combined to predict cytomegalovirus infection status. A later analysis re-examined previously published TCR beta repertoires from hundreds of donors and added high-resolution HLA genotyping to investigate patterns of TCR occurrence. Rather than using new phenotypic data, the later analysis identified candidate immune exposures from TCR beta sequences and from how often those sequences occurred across donors. To decide whether each TCR beta V gene segment behaved as functional or pseudogenic, an earlier analysis of fewer than 750 of the donors relied on high-throughput TCR beta sequencing. Donor age, sex, ethnicity and CMV serostatus were collected together with the repertoire data. A later genetic analysis took genome-wide SNP genotypes for about 65% of the 666 donors and used that subset as a discovery cohort. Every discovery cohort repertoire had been produced on one sequencing platform. Class I and class II HLA loci were covered by the typing at four-digit resolution. The number of typed donors differed by locus: about 620-640 for A, B, C, DRB1 and DQB1; some 540 for DQA1; some 610 for DPA1; and around 450 for DPB1. Because of strong linkage in the cohort, 4 to 6 DR-DQ haplotypes were treated as single units for association and clustering. Among about 360 genotyped donors of the cohort, an average of approximately 240,000 unique TCR beta nucleotide sequences were sequenced per donor, approximately 20% of them non-productive.

Trimming leaves V shorter by 8 bases and J shorter by 5 bases, with the junction holding 5 bases beyond the gene matches. CDR1 MNHEY and CDR2 SMNVEV are derived from the germline V gene (reference sequence). From the cysteine up to the phenylalanine, the CDR3 has a length of 14 residues. Of the read, only the CDR3 DNA is kept; its 42 bases are in frame from base 1. As to this clone: The antigen it binds to is not known. Base quality data are lacking; no much larger clone is found one base away.

Study-level results and caveats: In this cohort, only TCR beta chains were sequenced, and detectable features were limited by the absence of alpha or paired-chain data. V-gene and J-gene trimming of TCR beta chains was associated with a missense DCLRE1C variant in a later genetic analysis, and the association was replicated in an independent cohort. Roughly uniform sequencing depth across donors was assumed in presence/absence analyses, although this assumption may not hold. Some IMGT-functional V segments, including TRBV6-2 and TRBV6-3, could not be told apart with the 87-base-pair reads, so those segments were excluded. The sequencing pipeline was judged likely to have produced a cluster of highly shared sequence variants as a technical artifact. Across donors, most TCR sequences were observed very rarely, whereas some public TCRs were present in many individuals. Strong co-occurrence of HLA alleles, especially DR and DQ, made assigning TCR associations to individual alleles difficult. In a later analysis, the rate of TCR association differed among HLA loci, with DRB1 alleles having the most associated TCRs and HLA-C alleles having the fewest. Correlated functional status among segregating V segments might be attributable to linkage disequilibrium, but an unknown experimental factor could not be ruled out. In an earlier analysis of approximately 590 of the donors, most TCR beta V segments appeared in productive rearrangements about 90% or about 30% of the time, broadly matching IMGT annotations. The classifier was reported to diagnose cytomegalovirus status with high specificity and sensitivity in both the original cohort and the validation cohort. In a later analysis, several top co-occurrence clusters were reported to appear linked to parvovirus B19, influenza, CMV and Epstein-Barr virus. According to the authors, the approach could potentially be generalized to other disease states and immunological phenotypes. A later analysis found that HLA-associated TCR beta chains were more clonally expanded and had lower generation probabilities than equally common non-associated chains. A later analysis found that most CMV-associated TCR beta chains appeared HLA-restricted, with HLA associations seemingly driven largely by CMV exposure. In a later genetic analysis, fewer N-insertions in productive TCRs were reported among donors in an Asian-associated ancestry cluster than the roughly 700-donor mean. A few of the identified cytomegalovirus-associated TCR beta chains were confirmed in vitro to be specific for cytomegalovirus antigens. Because HLA typing was missing for some donors at each locus, association tests included only the typed subset. A later analysis associated 17,000 or so TCR beta sequences with specific HLA alleles at a false discovery rate of 0.05. The earlier analysis of some 560 of the donors excluded some 15 rarely observed V segments, including chromosome 9 orphons, because counts were too low. The study gave a list of about 170 TCR beta chains associated with cytomegalovirus. A further reported finding was that TCR beta sequences accurately predicted the HLA-A and HLA-B alleles for most subjects in the first cohort. For the cohort, immune exposure information was limited to CMV serostatus.

Libraries were constructed by the immunoSEQ multiplex PCR assay. The multiplex PCR relied on a mix of 60 forward primers for TCR Vbeta segments and 13 reverse primers for TCR Jbeta segments. A multiplex PCR assay on genomic DNA amplified the CDR3 region of rearranged TCR beta genes. The amplified TCR beta libraries were sequenced on the Illumina HiSeq System as 87-base-pair reads. The paper's processing steps were these. Across the 670 or so repertoires, a later analysis counted roughly 77 million unique TCR beta chains, some 11 million of which were shared by at least two donors. Raw reads were error-corrected and collapsed into unique sequences by a nearest-neighbor algorithm in which closely related sequences were merged to remove PCR and sequencing errors. Alignment of CDR3 sequences to IMGT reference sequences was used to assign V, D and J gene segments. For a sequence to be retained, at least a six-nucleotide match to both a V gene segment and a J gene segment was required. A rearrangement counted as productive if the CDR3 had no stop codons and remained in frame with V and J, and every other rearrangement counted as non-productive. Following IMGT convention, CDR3 was defined as the stretch from the second conserved V-encoded cysteine to the conserved J-encoded phenylalanine. Sequences without an unambiguous match to a single V gene segment were excluded from the earlier analysis of about 600 of the donors. An earlier analysis of just under 600 of the donors called V segments functional above 56.7% productive rearrangements and segregating when the between-donor standard deviation exceeded 5%. A statistical classification framework was developed to diagnose cytomegalovirus status using the catalog of TCR beta chain sequences. A later analysis assigned V and J genes by comparing TCR nucleotide sequences with IMGT/GENE-DB human TR gene sequences. The TCRdist pipeline was used in a later analysis to assign CDR3 sequences and most-parsimonious VDJ recombination scenarios. In a later analysis, each TCR beta chain was defined by its CDR3 amino acid sequence together with its V-gene family, and reads lacking a unique V-gene family were excluded. As a way to deal with suspected cross-contamination and a sequencing artifact, a later analysis dropped approximately 590 nucleotide sequences that were highly shared and had low generation probability. For each public chain, a later analysis derived a clonal expansion index from normalized ranks of inferred template counts within each repertoire. A later analysis computed generation probabilities with a VDJ recombination model fitted to out-of-frame rearrangements, and checked the results against IGoR. Hypergeometric tests were used in a later analysis to score TCR-TCR, TCR-HLA and TCR-CMV co-occurrence, with a repertoire-size bias correction applied to the TCR pairs. A later analysis estimated false discovery rates by permuting HLA or CMV assignments 20 times. In a later analysis, co-occurring TCRs were grouped using DBSCAN, with TCRdist sequence similarity added in when clustering inside HLA-allele-positive subsets. Repertoires with fewer than 30,000 or more than 120,000 public chains, plus five repertoires with anomalous nucleotide sharing, were excluded from co-occurrence clustering. This is the immuneACCESS table as TCRdb keeps it, with only in-frame sequences that have V and J called. A part of the clones is gone; compared with another copy, unresolved V genes explain less than half, and the rest is unexplained. That table gives V, J and clone size, and the DNA gave D and trimming. The sample data list approximately 190,000 clones, and approximately 82% of these were observed just once. The ten most abundant clones make up less than 2% of the sample.

The cohort comprised around 690 healthy bone marrow donors. At the time of sampling, every cohort member was nominally healthy, though immune exposures that went unrecorded were likely present. The donor tested CMV seronegative and was one of the 352 seronegative cohort members. A peripheral blood sample was collected from each donor, and TCR beta sequencing was performed on peripheral blood mononuclear cells. The Qiagen DNeasy Blood Extraction Kit was used to extract genomic DNA from the blood cell samples. The sequence joins TRBV27 to TRBJ2-1; TRBD2 lines up with 11 middle nucleotides. Sequenced: PBMCs. The TCR sequence derives from a woman between 18 and 30 years old in good health and CMV-seronegative. The CDR3 has the sequence CASRTSGPNNEQFF. The nucleotide sequence is given as TGTGCCAGCCGGACTAGCGGGCCAAACAATGAGCAGTTCTTC.